The source of this T cell receptor beta chain is a study of radiation and T cells in renal cell carcinoma. Study-level findings and limits: In blood, top tumor clones expanded by 2 weeks, shrinking by 4.

As for this clone: The antigen is undetermined.

The time point denotes: baseline pretreatment blood. Treatment defined: 15 Gy SBRT to primary tumor, nephrectomy 4 weeks later. The tumor was a clear cell renal cell carcinoma. Profiled with immunoSEQ multiplex PCR; TCRdb holds only in-frame clones, not every one. The sample lists some 100,000 clones, over 75% occurring once. The CDR3 is made up of 13 amino acids. V was cut by 6 bases and J by 0 bases, with 6 bases left in between. Germline V gene sequence: CDR1 SGDLS, CDR2 YYNGEE. The J gene is TRBJ2-2, the V gene TRBV9; no firm D call. This sample comprised blood, obtained from a patient whose treatment included radiotherapy and nephrectomy. This sequence was found in a man aged 60-69 years with renal cell carcinoma. The CDR3 nucleotides are TGTGCCAGCAAAACCTCGAACACCGGGGAGCTGTTTTTT. This translates into CASKTSNTGELFF.